This TCR beta chain was found in a study of T-cell reconstitution after alpha-beta-depleted transplantation in children. Unique molecular identifiers were used in preparing the TCRbeta library. TCRdb fed the PCR reads into MiXCR, producing one record per CDR3 protein. The sample shows 200,000 or so distinct CDR3 sequences, around 5.9% of them seen only once. Study-level results: Diversity and T-cell counts at one year after transplant derived mostly from new T cells.

A few counts support this clonotype. The antigen is undetermined. The sequence was obtained from a girl under three years old with combined immunodeficiency, due to receive a stem cell transplant. Here the sequenced sample was PBMCs, taken before TCRalphabeta/CD19-depleted stem cell transplant.

CDR3 bases: TGTGCCAGCCTTGGGACAGGGTATTTTCAGCCCCAGCATTTT. As protein: CASLGTGYFQPQHF. The V and J genes are TRBV28 and TRBJ1-5; 9 bases are shared with TRBD1. From germline, CDR1 is MDHEN and CDR2 SYDVKM. V trimming: 8 bases; J trimming: 6 bases; junction bases outside the gene matches: 8. The CDR3 extends over 14 amino acids. Based on the CDR3 plus reference TRBV28 and TRBJ1-5, the full variable domain is DVKVTQSSRYLVKRTGEKVFLECVQDMDHENMFWYRQDPGLGLRLIYFSYDVKMKEKGDIPEGYSVSREKKERFSLILESASTNQTSMYLCASLGTGYFQPQHFGDGTRLSIL.